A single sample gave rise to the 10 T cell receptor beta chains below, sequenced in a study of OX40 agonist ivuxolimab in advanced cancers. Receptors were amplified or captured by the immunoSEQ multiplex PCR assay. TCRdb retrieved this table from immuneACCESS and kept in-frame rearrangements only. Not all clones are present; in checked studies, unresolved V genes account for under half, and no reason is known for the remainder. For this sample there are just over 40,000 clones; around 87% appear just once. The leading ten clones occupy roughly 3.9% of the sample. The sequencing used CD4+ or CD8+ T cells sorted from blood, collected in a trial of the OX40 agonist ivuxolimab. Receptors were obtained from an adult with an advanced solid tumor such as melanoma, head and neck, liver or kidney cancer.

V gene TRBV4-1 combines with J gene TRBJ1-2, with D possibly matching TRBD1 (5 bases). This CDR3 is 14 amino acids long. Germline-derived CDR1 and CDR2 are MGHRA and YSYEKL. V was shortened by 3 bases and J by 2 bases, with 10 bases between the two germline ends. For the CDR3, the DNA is TGCGCCAGCAGCCACCTTGGGGGAAACTATGGCTACACCTTC. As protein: CASSHLGGNYGYTF.

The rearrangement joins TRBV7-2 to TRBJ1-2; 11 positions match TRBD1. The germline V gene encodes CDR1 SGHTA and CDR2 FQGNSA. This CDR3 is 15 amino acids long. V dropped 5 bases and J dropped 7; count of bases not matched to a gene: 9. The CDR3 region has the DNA TGTGCCAGCAGCCGGGGGGACAGGGGGATTGGTGGCTACACCTTC. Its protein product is CASSRGDRGIGGYTF.

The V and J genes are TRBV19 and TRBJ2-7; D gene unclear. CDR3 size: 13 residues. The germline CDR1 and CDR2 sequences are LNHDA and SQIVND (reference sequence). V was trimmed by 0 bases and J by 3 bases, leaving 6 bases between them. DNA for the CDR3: TGTGCCAGTAGTATAGATCGCTACTACGAGCAGTACTTC. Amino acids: CASSIDRYYEQYF.

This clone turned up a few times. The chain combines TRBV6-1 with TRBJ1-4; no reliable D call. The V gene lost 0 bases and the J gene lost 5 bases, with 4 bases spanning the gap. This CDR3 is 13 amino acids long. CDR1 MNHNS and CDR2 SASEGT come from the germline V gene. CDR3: CASSEAGNEKLFF. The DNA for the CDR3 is TGTGCCAGCAGTGAAGCAGGGAATGAAAAACTGTTTTTT.

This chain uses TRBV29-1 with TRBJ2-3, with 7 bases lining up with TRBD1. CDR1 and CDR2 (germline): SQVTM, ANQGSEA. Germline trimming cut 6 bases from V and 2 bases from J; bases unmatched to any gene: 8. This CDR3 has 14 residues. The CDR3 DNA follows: TGCAGCGTCGCTCGGCAGGGGGTCACAGATACGCAGTATTTT. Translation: CSVARQGVTDTQYF.

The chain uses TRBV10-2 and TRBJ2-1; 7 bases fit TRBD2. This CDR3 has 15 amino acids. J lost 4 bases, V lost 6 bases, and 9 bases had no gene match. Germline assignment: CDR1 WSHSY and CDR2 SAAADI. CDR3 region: CASSPTSAGYNEQFF. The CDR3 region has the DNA TGCGCCAGCAGCCCTACTAGCGCAGGGTACAATGAGCAGTTCTTC.

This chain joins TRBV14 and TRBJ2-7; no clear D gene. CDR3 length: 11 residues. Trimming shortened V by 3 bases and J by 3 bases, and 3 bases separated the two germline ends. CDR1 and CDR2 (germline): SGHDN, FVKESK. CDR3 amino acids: CASSQYYEQYF. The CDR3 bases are TGTGCCAGCAGCCAGTACTACGAGCAGTACTTC.

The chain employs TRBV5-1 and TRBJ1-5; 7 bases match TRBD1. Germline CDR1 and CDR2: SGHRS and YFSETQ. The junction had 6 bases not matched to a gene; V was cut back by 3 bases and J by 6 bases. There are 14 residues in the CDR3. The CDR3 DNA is TGCGCCAGCAGCTCTGGGACAGCGGGTCAGCCCCAGCATTTT. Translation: CASSSGTAGQPQHF.

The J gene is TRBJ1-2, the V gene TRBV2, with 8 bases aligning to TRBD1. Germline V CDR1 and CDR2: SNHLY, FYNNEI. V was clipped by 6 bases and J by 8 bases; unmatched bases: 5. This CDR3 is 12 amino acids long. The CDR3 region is CASRAGGWGYTF. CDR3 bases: TGTGCCAGCAGGGCAGGGGGCTGGGGCTACACCTTC.

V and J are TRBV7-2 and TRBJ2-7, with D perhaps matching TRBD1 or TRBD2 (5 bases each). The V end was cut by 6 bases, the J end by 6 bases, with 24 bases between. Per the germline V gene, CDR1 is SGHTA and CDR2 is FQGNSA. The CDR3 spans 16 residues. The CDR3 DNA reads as TGTGCCAGCAGTTATTACCGGGACGGTTCTTTGGGCGAGCAGTACTTC. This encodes CASSYYRDGSLGEQYF. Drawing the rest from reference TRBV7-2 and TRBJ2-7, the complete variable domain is GAGVSQSPSNKVTEKGKDVELRCDPISGHTALYWYRQSLGQGLEFLIYFQGNSAPDKSGLPSDRFSAERTGGSVSTLTIQRTQQEDSAVYLCASSYYRDGSLGEQYFGPGTRLTVT.